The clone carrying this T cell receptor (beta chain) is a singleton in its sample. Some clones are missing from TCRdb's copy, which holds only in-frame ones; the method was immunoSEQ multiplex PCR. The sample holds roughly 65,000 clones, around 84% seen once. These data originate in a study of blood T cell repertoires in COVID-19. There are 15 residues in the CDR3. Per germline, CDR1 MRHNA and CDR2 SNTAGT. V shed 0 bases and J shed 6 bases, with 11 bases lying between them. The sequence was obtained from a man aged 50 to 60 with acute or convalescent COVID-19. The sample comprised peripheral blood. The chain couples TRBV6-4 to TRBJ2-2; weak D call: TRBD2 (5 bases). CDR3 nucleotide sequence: TGTGCCAGCAGTGACTCACGGGGTCTCGCCGGGGAGCTGTTTTTT. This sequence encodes CASSDSRGLAGELFF.